This TCR beta chain appears in the sequencing data of a study of prognosis after radiotherapy for stage I lung cancer. Study-wide results and limits: The authors reported that TRBV and TRBJ gene usage differed between patients with and without metastases. Reduced unique TCR clone counts were recorded after stereotactic body radiation therapy, with a median of roughly 10,000 versus 7,000.

The table lists this clonotype with many counts. The antigen remains unidentified. Peripheral blood, in approximately 5.7-milliliter volumes, was drawn at each of two time points. TCR beta CDR3 was amplified from genomic DNA by two-round multiplex PCR. Used in first-round PCR were primers specific to each TRBV and TRBJ gene. During the second PCR round, universal primers were used. MiXCR, run by TCRdb on the multiplex PCR reads, gives a single entry per CDR3 protein. Among 26,000 or so distinct CDR3 sequences, 25% to 35% were seen once, and the ten largest hold about a third. Trimming took off 0 bases at V and 11 bases at J, with 13 bases between the two ends. This CDR3 comprises 13 residues. The germline V gene has CDR1 SGHAT and CDR2 FQDESV (reference sequence).

Sequenced material: PBMCs, taken before or after stereotactic body radiation therapy (not recorded which). This clonotype was obtained from a donor of 50 years or more with non-small cell lung cancer. The V call is TRBV11-1, the J call TRBJ1-1; D is possibly TRBD1 (5 bases). The CDR3 nucleotides read TGTGCCAGCAGCTTAGCGAGGGACTCGGTGGCTTTCTTT. Encoded protein: CASSLARDSVAFF.